This T cell receptor (beta chain) was documented in a study of T cells in tumors after PD-1 blockade. Overall study: Patients had no prior checkpoint blockade, systemic immunosuppressants, or anti-cancer therapy within 4 weeks.

CDR3 length: 12 amino acids. Germline V gene lookup returns CDR1 MNHNY and CDR2 SVGAGI (reference sequence). V lost 8 bases and J 3 bases, leaving 10 bases between the germline ends. Sequencing used immunoSEQ multiplex PCR; TCRdb keeps in-frame clones, though not all of them. Counted here are 60,000 or so clones, about four fifths occurring once; the ten biggest clones make up about an eighth. Genomic DNA template from tumor biopsies or peripheral blood, about 600 ng to 6,004 ng input. This clone was detected only a few times. This receptor was identified in a human donor with basal cell carcinoma. The chain recombines TRBV6-6 with TRBJ1-1; unclear D gene. The material sequenced was PBMCs, taken before anti-PD-1 treatment. DNA of the CDR3: TGTGCCAGCGGACCGGGAGACACTGAAGCTTTCTTT. It encodes CASGPGDTEAFF.